A selection of T cell receptor beta chains follows, all from one sample in a study of OX40 agonist ivuxolimab in advanced cancers. Produced via immunoSEQ multiplex PCR; TCRdb's table is partial and in-frame only. This table has about 61,000 clones, 70% to 90% appearing once. The sample in question was CD4+ or CD8+ T cells sorted from blood, obtained in a trial of the OX40 agonist ivuxolimab. These TCRs come from an adult with an advanced solid tumor such as melanoma, head and neck, liver or kidney cancer. The CDR3 runs from the conserved cysteine through the conserved F or W. Each record gives: J gene, V gene, clone size, D gene, CDR3 protein, CDR3 DNA. A D gene is named only where the DNA matches it firmly. Size values are once, few and many counts, or a class for expanded clones, and some rows have none.

>TRBJ1-4|TRBV4-2|.|.
CASSQVGFGTNEKLFF
TGTGCCAGCAGCCAAGTGGGGTTTGGGACTAATGAAAAACTGTTTTTT
>TRBJ2-1|TRBV7-2|.|.
CASSPRTFSHEQFF
TGTGCCAGCAGCCCGCGGACATTTAGCCATGAGCAGTTCTTC
>TRBJ2-5|TRBV7-9|.|.
CASSPTQQETQYF
TGTGCCAGCAGTCCTACTCAACAGGAGACCCAGTACTTC
>TRBJ2-3|TRBV7-2|medium-sized|.
CASSDTRGTDTQYF
TGTGCCAGCAGCGATACTAGGGGCACAGATACGCAGTATTTT
>TRBJ2-3|TRBV7-2|.|TRBD2
CASSPRTSGRTDTQYF
TGTGCCAGCAGCCCCAGGACTAGCGGGAGAACAGATACGCAGTATTTT
>TRBJ1-1|TRBV6-5|.|.
CASSYSMWDSNTEAFF
TGTGCCAGCAGTTACTCGATGTGGGATTCGAACACTGAAGCTTTCTTT
>TRBJ2-3|TRBV5-1|.|.
CASSFQADTQYF
TGCGCCAGCAGCTTTCAGGCAGATACGCAGTATTTT
>TRBJ1-1|TRBV10-1|.|.
CASSEGGPEAFF
TGCGCCAGCAGTGAGGGCGGTCCGGAAGCTTTCTTT
>TRBJ2-3|TRBV9|.|TRBD2
CASSVAPTGTSGRTDTQYF
TGTGCCAGCAGCGTAGCCCCCACCGGGACTAGCGGGAGGACAGATACGCAGTATTTT
>TRBJ1-2|TRBV2|.|.
CASSGQPMGYTF
TGTGCCAGCAGTGGACAGCCTATGGGCTACACCTTC
>TRBJ1-2|TRBV27|.|TRBD1
CASSPGQGNYGYTF
TGTGCCAGCAGTCCGGGACAGGGGAACTATGGCTACACCTTC
>TRBJ2-5|TRBV4-2|.|.
CASSQEVVETQYF
TGTGCCAGCAGCCAAGAAGTGGTCGAGACCCAGTACTTC